The 20 T cell receptor beta chains below come from one sample, sequenced in a study of T cell repertoires in cytomegalovirus infection (dated by TCRdb to the late 2010s). The sample was run on an Illumina HiSeq 1500. TCRdb applied fastp at Q25 and MiXCR to the public reads, then kept only in-frame beta chains. Rows are combined by CDR3 protein, so each entry shows the most common genes and DNA. The sample contains roughly 990,000 distinct CDR3 sequences, more than 25% of them found a single time. The ten largest account for around an eighth of the sample. No antigen has been identified for these receptors. In the paper's terms, the treatment or condition label means: in vitro stimulation with specific CMV peptide epitopes to enrich CMV-specific T cells. The input for sequencing was cultured CD8+ T cells from PBMCs, taken from culture after CMV antigen stimulation. The receptors come from a human donor in good health (CMV status not recorded). Some clones in this sample may be carry-over from other donors' samples.

The rearrangement links TRBV7-9 to TRBJ2-1, with D perhaps matching TRBD2 (6 bases). The CDR3 totals 12 residues. Deletions cut 5 bases from V and 8 bases from J, with 10 bases between. From germline, CDR1 is SEHNR and CDR2 FQNEAQ (reference sequence). DNA for the CDR3: TGTGCCAGCAGCCCAGCGGGCGATGAGCAGTTCTTC. Its translation: CASSPAGDEQFF.

This clonotype was detected ten times or more. The chain employs TRBV7-6 and TRBJ1-1; D is possibly TRBD1 (6 bases). The germline V and J ends were trimmed by 6 bases and 4 bases, with 12 bases remaining between them. Germline CDR1 and CDR2: SGHVS and FNYEAQ. The CDR3 runs 13 residues. The CDR3 DNA reads as TGTGCCAGCAGAAAAGTCAGGGGCACTGAAGCTTTCTTT. As protein: CASRKVRGTEAFF.

The chain uses TRBV2 and TRBJ1-6; D uncertain. With 7 bases removed from V and 9 bases from J, the gap between germline ends came to 16 bases. This CDR3 spans 14 amino acids. In germline, CDR1 is SNHLY, CDR2 FYNNEI. CDR3 sequence: CASISESPGSPLHF. CDR3 in DNA: TGTGCCAGCATCTCGGAATCCCCTGGTTCACCCCTCCACTTT.

The V gene is TRBV15, the J gene TRBJ1-2; D is perhaps TRBD1 (6 bases). Germline V gene data show CDR1 as LNHNV and CDR2 as YYDKDF (reference sequence). Trimming left V 9 bases short and J 4 bases short, with 24 bases between. The CDR3 sequence is 16 residues long. The CDR3 loop reads CATTRARDTVRYGYTF. DNA for the CDR3: TGTGCCACGACTCGGGCCCGGGACACCGTTCGCTATGGCTACACCTTC.

The chain joins TRBV6-1 to TRBJ2-1, with D hard to call. Deletions cut 1 base from V and 7 bases from J, with 8 bases between. The CDR3 has 13 amino acids. Germline V lookup: CDR1 MNHNS, CDR2 SASEGT. CDR3 residues: CASSEVGANEQFF. The CDR3 DNA is TGTGCCAGCAGTGAAGTTGGAGCAAATGAGCAGTTCTTC.

The gene calls are TRBV6-2 or TRBV6-3 and TRBJ2-7; 7 bases are a match to TRBD1. Trimming removed 6 bases from V and 5 bases from J; junction bases left unmatched: 10. The CDR3 extends over 14 amino acids. Per germline, CDR1 MNHEY and CDR2 SVGEGT. In DNA, the CDR3 is TGTGCCAGCAGCAGACAGGGTATGATAAACGAGCAGTACGTC. Translating gives CASSRQGMINEQYV.

The V call is TRBV19, the J call TRBJ1-1; 8 bases are shared with TRBD1. The CDR3 runs 12 residues. Germline V gene sequence: CDR1 LNHDA, CDR2 SQIVND (reference sequence). Trimming took 8 bases from V and 5 from J; bases not matched to a gene: 4. CDR3 DNA sequence: TGTGCCAGTGTCACAGGGGGAACTGAAGCTTTCTTT. As protein: CASVTGGTEAFF.

This clonotype was seen only a few times. The chain employs TRBV7-9 and TRBJ1-1, with TRBD1 identical over 12 bases. The junction had 8 bases not matched to a gene; V was cut back by 5 bases and J by 1 base. Germline loops: CDR1 SEHNR, CDR2 FQNEAQ (reference sequence). The CDR3 has 17 residues. The CDR3 reads CASSPGTGGRGNTEAFF. CDR3 nucleotide sequence: TGTGCCAGCAGCCCCGGGACAGGGGGCAGAGGGAACACTGAAGCTTTCTTT.

This clonotype turned up a few times. The chain carries TRBV19 and TRBJ1-6; a weak D match, TRBD1 (5 bases). The CDR3 loop spans 14 amino acids. Germline V gene sequence: CDR1 LNHDA, CDR2 SQIVND (reference sequence). V shed 3 bases and J shed 7 bases, with 10 bases lying between them. CDR3 protein: CASSIEGWNSPLHF. The DNA for the CDR3 is TGTGCCAGTAGTATCGAGGGGTGGAATTCACCCCTCCACTTT.

The chain recombines TRBV7-8 with TRBJ2-7; 7 bases are a match to TRBD2. This CDR3 comprises 14 residues. The germline V gene encodes CDR1 SGHVS and CDR2 FQNEAQ. V gave up 7 bases and J gave up 2 bases; unmatched junction bases: 8. The CDR3 DNA is TGTGCCAGCAACCCCGGGGGGTGGACCTACGAGCAGTACTTC. Translating gives CASNPGGWTYEQYF.

CDR3 sequence (DNA): TGTGCCACCCACAAGGGCGCGTTTGTCACCGGGGAGCTGTTTTTT. Amino acids: CATHKGAFVTGELFF. The chain links TRBV27 to TRBJ2-2; D is unresolved. This CDR3 region has 15 residues. Germline V gene data show CDR1 as MNHEY and CDR2 as SMNVEV (reference sequence). Trimming pared 10 bases from V and 4 bases from J, leaving 19 bases between.

V usage is TRBV11-3 and J usage is TRBJ2-2, with 12 bases lining up with TRBD2. CDR3 length: 18 residues. Germline CDR1 and CDR2: SGHNT and YENEEA. The V gene end was trimmed by 3 bases and the J gene end by 5 bases; junction bases not matched to a gene: 10. CDR3 DNA sequence: TGTGCCAGCAGCTTGCCCCTAGCGGGGGGGCCGCGGACCGGGGAGCTGTTTTTT. Translation: CASSLPLAGGPRTGELFF. Filled out from reference TRBV11-3 and TRBJ2-2, the complete variable domain reads EAGVVQSPRYKIIEKKQPVAFWCNPISGHNTLYWYLQNLGQGPELLIRYENEEAVDDSQLPKDRFSAERLKGVDSTLKIQPAELGDSAVYLCASSLPLAGGPRTGELFFGEGSRLTVL.

This clonotype was counted between two and nine times. The chain has TRBV27 and TRBJ2-2, with a possible D match to TRBD2 (5 bases). The germline V and J ends were trimmed by 7 bases and 4 bases, with 13 bases remaining between them. The CDR3 spans 14 residues. Germline CDR1 and CDR2: MNHEY and SMNVEV (reference sequence). The CDR3 coding sequence is TGTGCCAGCACCCCGGGCGCGGGCACCGGGGAGCTGTTTTTT. This translates into CASTPGAGTGELFF.

The chain employs TRBV19 and TRBJ1-5; 10 bases agree with TRBD1. V dropped 5 bases and J dropped 7; count of bases not matched to a gene: 8. The CDR3 runs to 15 residues. Germline loops: CDR1 LNHDA, CDR2 SQIVND (reference sequence). This chain's CDR3 is CASSRLRDRGQPQHF. The CDR3 DNA reads as TGTGCCAGTAGTCGGTTGCGGGACAGGGGACAGCCCCAGCATTTT.

This clonotype occurred a few times. CDR3 coding DNA: TGTGCCAGCAGCTTAGCGGGGGGGGCTAACGAGCAGTACGTC. Translated: CASSLAGGANEQYV. The chain employs TRBV7-2 and TRBJ2-7; D is possibly TRBD2 (7 bases). The CDR3 covers 14 residues. V lost 0 bases to trimming and J lost 5 bases, with 11 bases between them. Germline CDR1 is SGHTA and CDR2 is FQGNSA.

The chain combines TRBV15 with TRBJ1-2, with TRBD1 identical over 9 bases. Germline V lookup: CDR1 LNHNV, CDR2 YYDKDF (reference sequence). The V gene end was trimmed by 6 bases and the J gene end by 8 bases; junction bases not matched to a gene: 19. CDR3 length equals 17 residues. The CDR3 bases are TGTGCCACCAGAGGGCTGGGACAGGGTCCGGTCTCTATGGGCTACACCTTC. It yields the protein CATRGLGQGPVSMGYTF. Drawing the rest from reference TRBV15 and TRBJ1-2, the complete variable domain is DAMVIQNPRYQVTQFGKPVTLSCSQTLNHNVMYWYQQKSSQAPKLLFHYYDKDFNNEADTPDNFQSRRPNTSFCFLDIRSPGLGDTAMYLCATRGLGQGPVSMGYTFGSGTRLTVV.

The J gene is TRBJ2-1, the V gene TRBV6-2 or TRBV6-3, with TRBD2 identical over 16 bases. The J segment lost 5 bases and the V segment lost 6 bases, leaving 1 base of the junction unmatched. Germline V gene data show CDR1 as MNHEY and CDR2 as SVGEGT. This CDR3 contains 15 residues. The CDR3 DNA reads TGTGCCAGCAGAGGGACTAGCGGGGGGGACAATGAGCAGTTCTTC. This translates into CASRGTSGGDNEQFF.

The chain couples TRBV20-1 to TRBJ1-5, with D unresolved. Germline loops: CDR1 DFQATT, CDR2 SNEGSKA (reference sequence). This CDR3 region has 17 residues. Trimming removed 3 bases from V and 3 bases from J, with 21 bases in between. CDR3 loop: CSASFGERIPFNQPQHF. CDR3 in DNA: TGCAGTGCTAGTTTCGGGGAACGTATCCCTTTCAATCAGCCCCAGCATTTT.

This chain uses TRBV27 with TRBJ1-2, with TRBD1 as a possible D gene (5 bases). This CDR3 contains 15 residues. Trimming pared 3 bases from V and 0 bases from J, leaving 11 bases between. Germline values: CDR1 MNHEY, CDR2 SMNVEV (reference sequence). CDR3 region: CASSFDSKTNYGYTF. The CDR3 DNA follows: TGTGCCAGCAGTTTCGACAGCAAGACTAACTATGGCTACACCTTC.

The gene calls are TRBV12-3 or TRBV12-4 and TRBJ2-3, with no clear D. There are 14 residues in the CDR3. Between the trimmed V and J ends, which lost 5 bases and 3 bases, there was a span of 12 bases. The DNA of the CDR3 is TGTGCCAGCAGTCGGTTGGTAGGAACAGATACGCAGTATTTT. This sequence encodes CASSRLVGTDTQYF.